Presented here are 27 T cell receptor beta chains from one specimen sequenced in a study of shared clonotypes between healthy human individuals (dated by TCRdb to about 2020). Library prep was done by the immunoSEQ multiplex PCR assay. The table comes from immuneACCESS by way of TCRdb, which keeps in-frame sequences with V and J called. Part of the clones is missing from these tables; in studies checked, under half for an unresolved V gene and the rest for unknown reasons. The sample data list some 690,000 clones, and about 90% of these were observed just once. In total, the top ten clones hold approximately 35% of the sample. The material sequenced was memory CD8+ T cells from PBMCs. The cell subset or site label here, explained by the study, means: CD45RO+ cells pooled with CCR7-negative TemRA cells. These receptors were taken from a young man in good health. Some clones in this sample may be carry-over from other donors' samples.

The chain couples TRBV6-5 to TRBJ1-1; D remains unclear. V lost 8 bases to trimming and J lost 7 bases, with 17 bases between them. This CDR3 contains 13 residues. The germline V gene has CDR1 MNHEY and CDR2 SVGAGI. The CDR3 reads CASQASQRFEAFF. The CDR3 DNA reads as TGTGCCAGCCAGGCCTCTCAGCGGTTTGAAGCTTTCTTT.

This rearrangement joins TRBV13 to TRBJ1-5; D is uncertain. V lost 2 bases and J 5 bases, leaving 10 bases between the germline ends. CDR1 is PRHDT and CDR2 is FYEKMQ in the germline V gene (reference sequence). The CDR3 is 14 amino acids. The CDR3 is CASSLWGDDQPQHF. CDR3 nucleotide sequence: TGTGCCAGCAGCTTATGGGGAGATGATCAGCCCCAGCATTTT.

This chain connects TRBV29-1 to TRBJ2-7; D is possibly TRBD2 (6 bases). Trimming took 8 bases from V and 6 from J, leaving 20 bases between them. Germline-derived CDR1 and CDR2 are SQVTM and ANQGSEA. The CDR3 extends over 13 amino acids. This chain's CDR3 is CSSEGTPPSEQYF. The CDR3 DNA reads as TGCAGCTCTGAAGGGACTCCTCCAAGCGAGCAGTACTTC.

This clone was seen just once. CDR3 protein: CSVEEGPGTGEYGYTF. In nucleotides, the CDR3 is TGCAGCGTTGAAGAGGGTCCCGGGACAGGGGAATATGGCTACACCTTC. The genes are TRBV29-1 and TRBJ1-2; TRBD1 matches at 10 bases. The V gene's germline CDR1 is SQVTM and CDR2 ANQGSEA. This CDR3 is 16 amino acids long. Trimming cost V 0 bases and J 5 bases; bases outside gene matches: 9.

The genes are TRBV5-1 and TRBJ2-7; D remains unclear. The CDR3 totals 11 residues. V lost 5 bases and J 4 bases, leaving 7 bases between the germline ends. CDR1 SGHRS and CDR2 YFSETQ come from the germline V gene. CDR3 region: CASRSGYEQYF. CDR3 DNA sequence: TGCGCCAGCAGATCCGGGTACGAGCAGTACTTC.

The V gene is TRBV28, the J gene TRBJ1-4; D not resolved. Per the germline V gene, CDR1 is MDHEN and CDR2 is SYDVKM. The CDR3 runs to 11 residues. The V gene lost 2 bases and the J gene lost 11 bases, with 6 bases spanning the gap. The CDR3 loop reads CASSLGWKLFF. CDR3 nucleotides: TGTGCCAGCAGTTTAGGTTGGAAACTGTTTTTT.

V is TRBV13 and J is TRBJ2-3, with D uncertain. Trimming pared 5 bases from V and 7 bases from J, leaving 19 bases between. The V gene's germline CDR1 is PRHDT and CDR2 FYEKMQ (reference sequence). The CDR3 is made up of 15 amino acids. CDR3 in amino acids: CASSPHNLDGYTQYF. The CDR3 region has the DNA TGTGCCAGCAGCCCGCATAACTTGGACGGATATACGCAGTATTTT.

The chain uses TRBV27 and TRBJ2-1; D possibly corresponds to TRBD1 (6 bases). Trimming removed 2 bases at V and 4 bases at J, with 15 bases between. This CDR3 is built from 16 residues. The V gene's germline CDR1 is MNHEY and CDR2 SMNVEV (reference sequence). The DNA of the CDR3 is TGTGCCAGCAGTTTAAGGGCTAAGGGGGTTTACAATGAGCAGTTCTTC. Protein: CASSLRAKGVYNEQFF.

The chain employs TRBV6-4 and TRBJ2-1; D remains ambiguous. This CDR3 region has 15 residues. Trimming stripped 4 bases from V and 0 bases from J, with 10 bases between. Looked up from germline, CDR1 is MRHNA and CDR2 is SNTAGT. As DNA, the CDR3 is TGTGCCAGCAGTGCGACGAGTAACTCCTACAATGAGCAGTTCTTC. It is translated as CASSATSNSYNEQFF.

The rearrangement links TRBV29-1 to TRBJ2-7; TRBD1 agrees at 7 bases. V lost 7 bases to trimming and J lost 5 bases; unmatched junction nucleotides: 8. The V gene's germline CDR1 is SQVTM and CDR2 ANQGSEA. The CDR3 has 12 amino acids. CDR3 residues: CSGSTGWNEQYF. CDR3 DNA: TGCAGCGGATCGACAGGGTGGAACGAGCAGTACTTC.

The chain couples TRBV6-4 to TRBJ2-1; 8 nucleotides line up with TRBD1. V dropped 2 bases and J dropped 2; count of bases not matched to a gene: 2. Germline CDR1 reads MRHNA; CDR2 reads SNTAGT. The length of the CDR3 is 15 residues. CDR3 sequence (DNA): TGTGCCAGCAGTGACAACAGGGGGACCTACAATGAGCAGTTCTTC. Protein product: CASSDNRGTYNEQFF.

The chain employs TRBV14 and TRBJ2-5, with 7 bases identical to TRBD2. The CDR3 sequence is 16 residues long. The ends lost 1 base at V and 5 bases at J; junction bases unmatched: 10. CDR1 is SGHDN and CDR2 is FVKESK in the germline V gene. The CDR3 DNA is TGTGCCAGCAGCCAAGGGGTTGCCCTCGGGGGGGAGACCCAGTACTTC. Protein product: CASSQGVALGGETQYF. The complete variable domain, with remaining parts taken from reference TRBV14 and TRBJ2-5, reads EAGVTQFPSHSVIEKGQTVTLRCDPISGHDNLYWYRRVMGKEIKFLLHFVKESKQDESGMPNNRFLAERTGGTYSTLKVQPAELEDSGVYFCASSQGVALGGETQYFGPGTRLLVL.

This chain connects TRBV13 to TRBJ1-2; perhaps TRBD1 as D (5 bases). This CDR3 contains 13 residues. Trimming removed 1 base from V and 3 bases from J, with 6 bases in between. The germline gives CDR1 PRHDT, CDR2 FYEKMQ (reference sequence). The CDR3 DNA reads as TGTGCCAGCAGCTTAGCGGGACACTATGGCTACACCTTC. Encoded protein: CASSLAGHYGYTF. The entire variable domain, with the rest obtained from reference TRBV13 and TRBJ1-2, is as follows: AAGVIQSPRHLIKEKRETATLKCYPIPRHDTVYWYQQGPGQDPQFLISFYEKMQSDKGSIPDRFSAQQFSDYHSELNMSSLELGDSALYFCASSLAGHYGYTFGSGTRLTVV.

This chain uses TRBV7-2 with TRBJ1-2; unclear D gene. Per the germline V gene, CDR1 is SGHTA and CDR2 is FQGNSA. V gave up 1 base and J gave up 2 bases, with 11 bases separating them. This CDR3 comprises 15 residues. CDR3 loop: CASSLVLTPNYGYTF. CDR3 nucleotides: TGTGCCAGCAGCTTAGTACTGACACCGAACTATGGCTACACCTTC.

The V gene is TRBV7-3, the J gene TRBJ1-1, with a weak D call TRBD1 (6 bases). V lost 1 base, J lost 4 bases, and 10 bases lay in between. From germline, CDR1 is SGHTA and CDR2 FQGTGA. CDR3 length: 14 amino acids. CDR3 sequence: CASSLSQGFTEAFF. The CDR3 DNA sequence: TGTGCCAGCAGCTTAAGTCAGGGGTTCACTGAAGCTTTCTTT.

As to this clone: Other DNA sequences from this sample encode an identical CDR3 as well. The chain links TRBV6-5 to TRBJ2-1; D remains ambiguous. From germline, CDR1 is MNHEY and CDR2 SVGAGI. Trimming left V 0 bases short and J 0 bases short, with 3 bases between. This CDR3 is 14 amino acids long. CDR3 in amino acids: CASSYSSSYNEQFF. CDR3 in DNA: TGTGCCAGCAGTTACTCTAGCTCCTACAATGAGCAGTTCTTC.

This chain links TRBV7-9 with TRBJ1-2, with D tentatively TRBD1 (6 bases). The germline V gene encodes CDR1 SEHNR and CDR2 FQNEAQ (reference sequence). V lost 1 base, J lost 4 bases, and 13 bases lay in between. The CDR3 has 15 amino acids. CDR3 bases: TGTGCCAGCAGCTTAGGTCAGGGGTCCTTCTATGGCTACACCTTC. It is translated as CASSLGQGSFYGYTF.

The chain links TRBV27 to TRBJ2-1, with D possibly matching TRBD2 (5 bases). This CDR3 region has 13 residues. Trimming removed 3 bases at V and 8 bases at J, with 11 bases between. Germline CDR1 and CDR2: MNHEY and SMNVEV (reference sequence). CDR3 coding DNA: TGTGCCAGCAGTTTGGGTAGCGTACATGAGCAGTTCTTC. Its translation: CASSLGSVHEQFF.

V gene TRBV28 combines with J gene TRBJ2-7; 9 bases fit TRBD1. CDR1 MDHEN and CDR2 SYDVKM come from the germline V gene. Trimming cost V 7 bases and J 3 bases; bases outside gene matches: 7. The CDR3 spans 14 residues. The CDR3 coding sequence is TGTGCCAGCACCCTACCGGGACAGGGCTACGAGCAGTACTTC. Translated: CASTLPGQGYEQYF.

The chain uses TRBV11-2 and TRBJ2-5, with D perhaps assigned TRBD1 or TRBD2 (5 bases each). The J call may be incorrect, as the DNA end agrees better with TRBJ2-7. The CDR3 is 14 amino acids. Germline CDR1 and CDR2: SGHAT and FQNNGV. The CDR3 DNA follows: TGTGCCAGCAGCGTGGTGGGGGTATCCTACGAGCAGTACTTC. This gives the protein CASSVVGVSYEQYF.

The V call is TRBV6-4, the J call TRBJ2-1; 7 nucleotides align to TRBD1. This CDR3 contains 15 residues. The trim removed 4 bases at V and 3 bases at J, leaving 6 bases unmatched. Germline CDR1 and CDR2: MRHNA and SNTAGT. The CDR3 DNA sequence: TGTGCCAGCAGTGCAAACAGGGGCCTCTACAATGAGCAGTTCTTC. It codes for CASSANRGLYNEQFF.

The chain uses TRBV4-1 and TRBJ2-7; no firm D call. Trimming pared 2 bases from V and 2 bases from J, leaving 7 bases between. Germline values: CDR1 MGHRA, CDR2 YSYEKL. The CDR3 consists of 13 residues. CDR3 nucleotides: TGCGCCAGCAGCCAATCGTTTACCTACGAGCAGTACTTC. Amino acids: CASSQSFTYEQYF.

V is TRBV6-5 and J is TRBJ2-7, with TRBD2 identical over 11 bases. Germline-derived CDR1 and CDR2 are MNHEY and SVGAGI. V shed 4 bases, J shed 3 bases, and the junction held 2 bases outside the gene matches. The CDR3 extends over 14 amino acids. The CDR3 loop is CASSLLAGDYEQYF. Written as DNA, the CDR3 is TGTGCCAGCAGTTTACTAGCGGGAGACTACGAGCAGTACTTC.

The chain uses TRBV21-1 and TRBJ1-5; the table's D call, TRBD1, was not checked against the DNA. TRBV21-1 is a pseudogene. This CDR3 is built from 16 residues. CDR3 DNA sequence: TGTGCCAGCGACACAGGGGGCAGGTATATCAATCAGCCCCAGCATTTT. Amino acids: CASDTGGRYINQPQHF.

As regards this clone: This CDR3 is missing its conserved last phenylalanine or tryptophan, likely due to a read error. The DNA is left out, because the CDR3 cannot be placed on it with certainty; the CDR3 is given as TCRdb lists it. The rearrangement joins TRBV14 to TRBJ1-2; whether TRBD1, the table's D call, matches the DNA was not checked. Germline V lookup: CDR1 SGHDN, CDR2 FVKESK. With termini counted, the CDR3 has 10 amino acids. The CDR3 is CASSQARQAE.

The V gene is TRBV12-5, the J gene TRBJ1-1; D is possibly TRBD1 (6 bases). The CDR3 runs 16 residues. The germline V and J ends were trimmed by 0 bases and 1 base, with 12 bases remaining between them. CDR1 LGHNT and CDR2 FRNRAP come from the germline V gene. As DNA, the CDR3 is TGTGCTAGTGGTTTGGTACTAGGGACATCGAACACTGAAGCTTTCTTT. This gives the protein CASGLVLGTSNTEAFF.

The rearrangement uses TRBV27 and TRBJ2-1; D is unclear. V was cut by 3 bases and J by 3 bases, with 3 bases left in between. Germline V lookup: CDR1 MNHEY, CDR2 SMNVEV (reference sequence). The CDR3 consists of 12 residues. The CDR3 spells CASSFNYNEQFF. The CDR3 bases are TGTGCCAGCAGTTTCAACTACAATGAGCAGTTCTTC.